Below, one T cell receptor (beta chain) is given with its context. Construction of TCR beta libraries relied on iRepertoire HTBI primers and on Arm-PCR targeting CDR3 regions. One entry per CDR3 protein results from TCRdb running MiXCR on the multiplex PCR reads. The table lists around 320,000 distinct CDR3 sequences, 16% of them singletons. Time point defined: newly diagnosed GD, antithyroid drugs for less than 3 months. Isolated PBMC RNA provided the starting material for the TCR library. This sample was included in a study of regulatory T cells in long-lasting Graves disease. The CDR3 sequence is 16 residues long. V trimming: 4 bases; J trimming: 10 bases; junction bases outside the gene matches: 13. Germline CDR1 reads SGHDT; CDR2 reads YYEEEE. The same data also went into a second study, on T cells in Graves' hyperthyroidism and ophthalmopathy.

The V and J genes are TRBV5-6 and TRBJ1-6; 8 bases fit TRBD1. The clonotype comes from a man aged 35-49 years with Graves disease. Sequencing used peripheral blood mononuclear cells (PBMCs), obtained at new diagnosis, from a patient treated with antithyroid drugs. The CDR3 DNA sequence: TGTGCCAGCAGCGCCGGGACAGGACTGCTGGGCTCACCCCTCCACTTT. It is translated as CASSAGTGLLGSPLHF.